This T cell receptor (beta chain) was captured by sequencing in a study of T cell responses to AZD1222 COVID-19 vaccine (dated by TCRdb to the early 2020s). Context from the whole study: A total of 233 trial participants underwent TCR sequencing, of whom around 200 received two doses of AZD1222 and some 25 received two doses of the MenACWY control vaccine. Trial participants were enrolled into age subgroups of 18-55, 56-69 and 70-plus years, which contained 148, 28 and 57 TCR-sequenced participants, respectively. Here is what the overall study found, with its caveats: Most participants were white British and females outnumbered males, and the authors suggested that clonal diversity may have been underestimated. The vaccine-associated CD4 TCRs covered the entire spike protein, and the dominant responses fell in regions 160-218 and 743-854. Epitopes outside the regions mutated in the B.1.351 and B.1.1.7 variants were reportedly recognized by nearly half of the unique spike-specific TCRs. The 56-69-year group was small, and its depth increase did not reach significance, likely because of low power. A significant rise in spike-specific TCR breadth and depth was observed after two AZD1222 doses relative to day 0 and relative to MenACWY recipients. Because no day 14 peak-response samples were available, repertoires were characterized only after the peak T cell response. Conclusions about previously exposed vaccinees were limited because only 5 or 6 AZD1222 recipients were SARS-CoV-2 seropositive at baseline.

On this clone: The antigen it binds to is not known. No much larger clonotype is one base removed from it; base qualities were not supplied.

This specimen's time point label, per the study, means: about 28 days (+/-7) after the second vaccine dose. AZD1222 recipients with second doses at about 4 weeks or about 12 weeks were pooled, because spike-specific TCR depth and breadth did not differ between schedules. Vaccinee samples were obtained from the UK trials COV001 and COV002, which included a single-blind randomized controlled phase 2/3 trial of AZD1222 (ChAdOx1 nCoV-19) in healthy adults. For TCRbeta chain sequencing, PBMC samples were collected from trial participants at day 0 and at day 28 after the second dose. The CDR3 regions of human TCRbeta chains were subjected to immunosequencing. Per the authors' processing: TCRs in the repertoires were compared against a reference library of SARS-CoV-2-specific TCRs that had been generated with the MIRA antigen-specificity platform. Breadth meant the fraction of unique TCRs that were SARS-CoV-2-associated, whereas depth meant the fraction of total T cells that were SARS-CoV-2-associated. Using the MIRA data, each spike-specific TCR was assigned both to the spike region to which the TCR was reactive and to a CD4 or CD8 class. Log10-transformed breadth and depth values were compared by one-way ANOVA with Sidak's multiple comparisons tests. TCRdb carries this immuneACCESS record with in-frame sequences only. Its versions omit some clonotypes, under half of them owing to an unresolved V gene in the studies checked, with the rest unexplained. The V and J calls and clone size are taken from that table; D and trimming were inferred from the DNA. The sample data list 150,000 to 160,000 clones, and 85% to 95% of these were observed just once. The ten largest account for around 1.5% of the sample.

CDR3 length: 14 amino acids, cysteine to phenylalanine. Here the CDR3 DNA is all that survives: 42 bases in frame from base 1. Trimming takes 5 bases from V and 5 bases from J, and the germline ends sit 10 bases apart. CDR1 and CDR2, looked up from the germline V gene (reference sequence), are MNHEY and SMNVEV. The TCR originated in an adult who received the AZD1222 COVID-19 vaccine. The source material was peripheral blood, sampled 28 days after the second AZD1222 dose. The chain uses TRBV27 and TRBJ1-6; the D gene lacks a confident call. The CDR3 reads as follows: CASSPRINNSPLHF. The base sequence is TGTGCCAGCAGTCCACGGATTAATAATTCACCCCTCCACTTT.